This T cell receptor beta chain was found in a study of blood T cell repertoires in COVID-19. Original processing notes: Amplified reference gene primers provided the basis for estimating nucleated cell counts. Data came from immunoSEQ multiplex PCR; TCRdb stores just in-frame clones and leaves some out. V, J and clone size are taken as reported in that table, and D and trimming were inferred from the DNA itself. The table has 200,000 or so clones, 70% to 90% seen once. CDR3 length: 14 residues. Trimming shortened V by 2 bases and J by 3 bases, and 8 bases separated the two germline ends. CDR1 is SGHDN and CDR2 is FVKESK in the germline V gene. Seattle patients were enrolled while actively infected and followed longitudinally.

The V gene is TRBV14, the J gene TRBJ2-1; weak D call: TRBD1 (6 bases). Sample: peripheral blood. The sequence was obtained from a person aged 70 to 85 with COVID-19, enrolled during active disease. CDR3 amino acids: CASSQLQGYNEQFF. DNA of the CDR3: TGTGCCAGCAGCCAATTACAGGGCTACAATGAGCAGTTCTTC.